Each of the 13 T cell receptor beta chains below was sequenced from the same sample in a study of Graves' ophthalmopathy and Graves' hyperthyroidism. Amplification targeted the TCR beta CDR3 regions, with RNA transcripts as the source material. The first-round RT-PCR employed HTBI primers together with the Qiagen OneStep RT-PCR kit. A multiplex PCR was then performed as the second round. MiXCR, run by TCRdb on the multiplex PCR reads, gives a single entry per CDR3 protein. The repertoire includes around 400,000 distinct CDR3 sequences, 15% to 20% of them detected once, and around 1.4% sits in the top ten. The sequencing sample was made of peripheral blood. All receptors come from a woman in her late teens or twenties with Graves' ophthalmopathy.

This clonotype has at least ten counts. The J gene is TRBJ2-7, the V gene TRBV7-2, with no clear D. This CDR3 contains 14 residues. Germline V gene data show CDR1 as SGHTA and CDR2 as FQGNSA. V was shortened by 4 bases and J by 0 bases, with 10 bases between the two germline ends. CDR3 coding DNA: TGTGCCAGCAGCTCTGACGGGCCCTCCTACGAGCAGTACTTC. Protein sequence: CASSSDGPSYEQYF.

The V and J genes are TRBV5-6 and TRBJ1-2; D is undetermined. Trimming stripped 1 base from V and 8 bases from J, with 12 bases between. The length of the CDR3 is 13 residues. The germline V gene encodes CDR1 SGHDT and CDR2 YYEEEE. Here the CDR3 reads CASSLRPRGGYTF. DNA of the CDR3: TGTGCCAGCAGCTTGCGGCCACGAGGGGGCTACACCTTC.

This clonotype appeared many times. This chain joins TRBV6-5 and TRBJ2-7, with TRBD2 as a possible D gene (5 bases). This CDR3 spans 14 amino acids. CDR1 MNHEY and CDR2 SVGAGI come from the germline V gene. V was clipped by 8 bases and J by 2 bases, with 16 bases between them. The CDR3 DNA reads TGTGCCAGCCTTTTTGACGTGGGAGCCTACGAGCAGTACTTC. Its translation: CASLFDVGAYEQYF.

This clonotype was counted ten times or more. CDR3 sequence reads: CASSHHPQGMNTEAFF. As DNA, the CDR3 is TGTGCCAGCAGCCACCACCCTCAGGGAATGAACACTGAAGCTTTCTTT. This rearrangement joins TRBV12-3 or TRBV12-4 to TRBJ1-1; D is perhaps TRBD1 (5 bases). This CDR3 has 16 amino acids. The germline V and J ends were trimmed by 6 bases and 0 bases, with 17 bases remaining between them.

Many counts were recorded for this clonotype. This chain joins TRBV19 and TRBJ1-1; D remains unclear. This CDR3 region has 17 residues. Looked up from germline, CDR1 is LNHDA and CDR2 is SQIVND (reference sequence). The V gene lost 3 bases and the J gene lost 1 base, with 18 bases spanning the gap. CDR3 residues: CASSMWRALKKNTEAFF. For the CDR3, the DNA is TGTGCCAGTAGTATGTGGAGAGCACTGAAGAAGAACACTGAAGCTTTCTTT. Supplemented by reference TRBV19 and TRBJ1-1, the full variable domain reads DGGITQSPKYLFRKEGQNVTLSCEQNLNHDAMYWYRQDPGQGLRLIYYSQIVNDFQKGDIAEGYSVSREKKESFPLTVTSAQKNPTAFYLCASSMWRALKKNTEAFFGQGTRLTVV.

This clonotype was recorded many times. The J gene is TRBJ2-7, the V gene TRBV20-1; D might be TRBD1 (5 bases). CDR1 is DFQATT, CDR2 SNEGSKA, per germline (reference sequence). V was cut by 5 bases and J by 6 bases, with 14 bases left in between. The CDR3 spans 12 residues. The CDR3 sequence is CSARSQGVEQYF. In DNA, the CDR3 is TGCAGTGCTCGGTCCCAGGGCGTCGAGCAGTACTTC.

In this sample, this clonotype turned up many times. CDR3 sequence reads: CASSQDPGPGSNSGANVLTF. The CDR3 region has the DNA TGCGCCAGCAGCCAAGATCCAGGGCCAGGCAGCAACTCTGGGGCCAACGTCCTGACTTTC. This chain links TRBV4-1 with TRBJ2-6, with a possible D match to TRBD1 (5 bases). Germline CDR1 reads MGHRA; CDR2 reads YSYEKL. The CDR3 consists of 20 residues. V gave up 0 bases and J gave up 0 bases, with 18 bases separating them.

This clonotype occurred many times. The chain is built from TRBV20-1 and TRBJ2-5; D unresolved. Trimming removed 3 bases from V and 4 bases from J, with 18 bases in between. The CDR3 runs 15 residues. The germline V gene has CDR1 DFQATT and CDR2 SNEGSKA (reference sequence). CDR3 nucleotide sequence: TGCAGTGCTAGGTTATCGGCGGCCTGGGGAGAGACCCAGTACTTC. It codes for CSARLSAAWGETQYF.

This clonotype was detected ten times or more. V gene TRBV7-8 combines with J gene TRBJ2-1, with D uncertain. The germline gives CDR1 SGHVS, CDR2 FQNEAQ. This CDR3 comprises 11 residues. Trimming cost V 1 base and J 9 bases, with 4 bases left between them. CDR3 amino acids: CASSLESEQFF. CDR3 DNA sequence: TGTGCCAGCAGCTTAGAAAGTGAGCAGTTCTTC.

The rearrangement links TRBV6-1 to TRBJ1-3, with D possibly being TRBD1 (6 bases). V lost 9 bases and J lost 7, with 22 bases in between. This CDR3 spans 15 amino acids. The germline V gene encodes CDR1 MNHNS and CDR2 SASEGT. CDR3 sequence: CARNRVRPHRNTIYF. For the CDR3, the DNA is TGTGCCAGGAACAGGGTTAGGCCTCATCGGAACACCATATATTTT.

In nucleotides, the CDR3 is TGCAGTGTCAGAGGGCGGGAGAGCTCCTACGAGCAGTACTTC. Its protein product is CSVRGRESSYEQYF. V and J are TRBV20-1 and TRBJ2-7; TRBD2 agrees at 7 bases. Germline trimming cut 7 bases from V and 0 bases from J; bases unmatched to any gene: 9. The CDR3 runs 14 residues. Per germline, CDR1 DFQATT and CDR2 SNEGSKA (reference sequence).

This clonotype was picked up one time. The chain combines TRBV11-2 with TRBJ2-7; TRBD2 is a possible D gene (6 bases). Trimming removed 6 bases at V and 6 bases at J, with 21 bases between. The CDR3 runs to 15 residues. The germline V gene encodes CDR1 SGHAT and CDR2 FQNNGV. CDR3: CASRSTEGAQREQYF. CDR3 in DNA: TGTGCCAGCAGATCTACGGAGGGAGCCCAACGCGAGCAGTACTTC.

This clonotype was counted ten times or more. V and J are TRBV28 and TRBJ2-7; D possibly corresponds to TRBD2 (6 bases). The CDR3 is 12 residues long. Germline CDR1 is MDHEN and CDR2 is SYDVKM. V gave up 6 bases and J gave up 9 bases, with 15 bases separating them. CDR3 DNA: TGTGCCAGCAGAATAGGACAAGCGGGGCAGTACTTC. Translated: CASRIGQAGQYF.